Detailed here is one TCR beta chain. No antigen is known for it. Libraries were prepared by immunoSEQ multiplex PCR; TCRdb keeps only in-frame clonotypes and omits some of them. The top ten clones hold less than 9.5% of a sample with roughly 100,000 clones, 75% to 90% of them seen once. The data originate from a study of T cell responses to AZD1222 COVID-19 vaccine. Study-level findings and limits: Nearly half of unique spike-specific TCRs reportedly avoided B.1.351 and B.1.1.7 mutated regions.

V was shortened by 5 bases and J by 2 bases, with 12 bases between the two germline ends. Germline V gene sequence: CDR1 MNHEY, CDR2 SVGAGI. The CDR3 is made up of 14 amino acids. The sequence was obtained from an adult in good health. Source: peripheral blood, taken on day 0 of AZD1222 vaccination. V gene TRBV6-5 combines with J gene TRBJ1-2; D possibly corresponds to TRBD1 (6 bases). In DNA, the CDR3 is TGTGCCAGCAGTCGCGACAGGCTAAACTATGGCTACACCTTC. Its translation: CASSRDRLNYGYTF.